Listed here are 10 T cell receptor beta chains from one sample, sequenced in a study of T cells expressing NK-cell markers (dated by TCRdb to the early 2020s). Library creation used 5' RACE. Instrument used: Illumina HiSeq 2000. The reads went through TCRdb reprocessing, and each CDR3 protein sequence gets one entry with no DNA. The table held for this sample gives about 450,000 distinct CDR3 sequences. Jointly, the top ten make up roughly 8% of the sample. Sequences were obtained from blood T cells: a sorted CD56 or NKG2C T cell subset, CD4+ or CD8+ T cells, or bulk PBMC T cells (not recorded which). The source is a woman between 18 and 69 years old in good health.

The chain has TRBV7-2 and TRBJ2-1. The germline V gene has CDR1 SGHTA and CDR2 FQGNSA. The CDR3 sequence is 14 residues long. The CDR3 loop reads CASSLERVYNEQFF. The whole variable domain, remainder taken from reference TRBV7-2 and TRBJ2-1, is GAGVSQSPSNKVTEKGKDVELRCDPISGHTALYWYRQSLGQGLEFLIYFQGNSAPDKSGLPSDRFSAERTGGSVSTLTIQRTQQEDSAVYLCASSLERVYNEQFFGPGTRLTVL.

J is TRBJ2-2 and V is TRBV9; lacking DNA, the TRBD1 call made by TCRdb goes unchecked. CDR1 and CDR2 (germline): SGDLS, YYNGEE. This CDR3 spans 13 amino acids. CDR3: CASTPAGTGELFF.

CDR3 sequence reads: CASSPMDRGYGGYTF. The rearrangement uses TRBV7-2 and TRBJ1-2; the TCRdb D gene call, TRBD1, has no DNA to confirm it. This CDR3 region has 15 residues. Germline V CDR1 and CDR2: SGHTA, FQGNSA.

CDR3 loop: CASSLSGGSGNTIYF. This chain uses TRBV7-3 with TRBJ1-3; TCRdb reports TRBD1, a call that lacks DNA to check it against. Germline V lookup: CDR1 SGHTA, CDR2 FQGTGA. This CDR3 has 15 residues.

The chain couples TRBV27 to TRBJ2-7; TCRdb's D call, TRBD2, is unchecked because there is no DNA. The length of the CDR3 is 14 residues. CDR1 is MNHEY and CDR2 is SMNVEV in the germline V gene (reference sequence). CDR3 residues: CASTRLAGPYEQYF.

The V and J genes are TRBV5-6 and TRBJ2-5; the D call from TCRdb, TRBD1, cannot be confirmed without DNA. CDR1 and CDR2 (germline): SGHDT, YYEEEE. CDR3 length: 13 residues. The CDR3 here is CASSTGMGETQYF.

The chain uses TRBV12-3 or TRBV12-4 and TRBJ2-6; the TCRdb call, TRBD2, lacks DNA for checking. The CDR3 runs 19 residues. CDR3 amino acids: CASSSLGLAGRSGANVLTF.

The V and J genes are TRBV25-1 and TRBJ1-2. The CDR3 length is 12 residues. Germline CDR1 is MGHDK and CDR2 is SYGVNS. Here the CDR3 reads CASSERTYGYTF.

The V call is TRBV28, the J call TRBJ2-2. The CDR3 contains 14 residues. CDR1 MDHEN and CDR2 SYDVKM come from the germline V gene. CDR3 loop: CASSPHRLVGELFF.

The V and J genes are TRBV28 and TRBJ2-1; TCRdb outputs TRBD1, but without DNA this stays unchecked. Per germline, CDR1 MDHEN and CDR2 SYDVKM. The CDR3 is 14 residues long. The CDR3 region is CASSLPGRWDEQFF.